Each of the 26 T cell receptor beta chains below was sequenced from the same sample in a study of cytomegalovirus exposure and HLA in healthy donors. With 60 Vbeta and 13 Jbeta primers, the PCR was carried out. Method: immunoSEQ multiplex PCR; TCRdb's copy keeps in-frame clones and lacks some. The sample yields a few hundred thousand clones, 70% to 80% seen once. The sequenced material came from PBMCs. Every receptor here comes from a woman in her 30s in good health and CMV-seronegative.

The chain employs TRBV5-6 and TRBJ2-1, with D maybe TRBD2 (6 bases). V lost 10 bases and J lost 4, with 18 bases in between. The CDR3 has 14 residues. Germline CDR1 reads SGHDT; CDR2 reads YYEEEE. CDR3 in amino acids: CASIGTGGYNEQFF. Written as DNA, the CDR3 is TGTGCCTCCATAGGGACTGGGGGTTACAATGAGCAGTTCTTC. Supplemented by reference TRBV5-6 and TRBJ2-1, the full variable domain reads DAGVTQSPTHLIKTRGQQVTLRCSPKSGHDTVSWYQQALGQGPQFIFQYYEEEERQRGNFPDRFSGHQFPNYSSELNVNALLLGDSALYLCASIGTGGYNEQFFGPGTRLTVL.

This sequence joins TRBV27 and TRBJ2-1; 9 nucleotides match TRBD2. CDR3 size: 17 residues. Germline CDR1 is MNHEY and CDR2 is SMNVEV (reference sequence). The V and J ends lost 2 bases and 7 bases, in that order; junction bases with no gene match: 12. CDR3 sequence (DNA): TGTGCCAGCAGTTTAGAGGGGTCAAGGGCGGGGGGGAATGAGCAGTTCTTC. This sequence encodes CASSLEGSRAGGNEQFF.

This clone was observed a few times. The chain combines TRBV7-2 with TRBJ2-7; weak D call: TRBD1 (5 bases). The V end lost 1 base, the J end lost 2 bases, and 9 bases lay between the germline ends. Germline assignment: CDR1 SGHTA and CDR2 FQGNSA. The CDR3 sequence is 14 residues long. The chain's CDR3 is CASSLEAGPYEQYF. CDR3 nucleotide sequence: TGTGCCAGCAGCTTAGAGGCAGGGCCCTACGAGCAGTACTTC.

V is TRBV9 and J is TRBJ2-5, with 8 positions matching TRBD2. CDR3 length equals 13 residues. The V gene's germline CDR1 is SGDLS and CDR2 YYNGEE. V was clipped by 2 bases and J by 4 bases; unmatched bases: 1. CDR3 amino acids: CASSVTSGETQYF. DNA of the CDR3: TGTGCCAGCAGCGTTACTAGCGGAGAGACCCAGTACTTC.

DNA of the CDR3: TGTGCCAGTAGCGGACAGCCTAATGAAAAACTGTTTTTT. Protein product: CASSGQPNEKLFF. This chain connects TRBV19 to TRBJ1-4; TRBD1 might be the D (6 bases). The CDR3 extends over 13 amino acids. Deletions cut 6 bases from V and 3 bases from J, with 8 bases between. Germline CDR1 and CDR2: LNHDA and SQIVND (reference sequence).

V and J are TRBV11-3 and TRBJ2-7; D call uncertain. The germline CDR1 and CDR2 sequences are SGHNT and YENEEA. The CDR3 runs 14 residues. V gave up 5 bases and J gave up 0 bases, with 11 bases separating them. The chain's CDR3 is CASSRGASSYEQYF. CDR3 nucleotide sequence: TGTGCCAGCAGCCGCGGCGCAAGCTCCTACGAGCAGTACTTC.

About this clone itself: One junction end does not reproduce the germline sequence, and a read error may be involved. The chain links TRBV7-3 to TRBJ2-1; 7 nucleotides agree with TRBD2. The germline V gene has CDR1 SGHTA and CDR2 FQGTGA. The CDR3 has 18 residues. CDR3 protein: CAISPGGVPPYIYNEQFF. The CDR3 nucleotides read TGTGCCATCAGCCCTGGGGGGGTCCCGCCTTACATATACAATGAGCAGTTCTTC.

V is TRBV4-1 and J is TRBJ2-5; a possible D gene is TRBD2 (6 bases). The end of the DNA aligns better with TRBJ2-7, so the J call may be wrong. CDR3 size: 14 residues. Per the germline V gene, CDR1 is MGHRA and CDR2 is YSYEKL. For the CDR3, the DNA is TGCGCCAGCAGCAAGTCTGGGGGAGGCGGCGAGCAGTACTTC. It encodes CASSKSGGGGEQYF.

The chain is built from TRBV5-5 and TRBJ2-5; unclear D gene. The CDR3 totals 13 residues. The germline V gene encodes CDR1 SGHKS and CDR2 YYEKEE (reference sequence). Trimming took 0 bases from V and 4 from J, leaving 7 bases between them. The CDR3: CASSLGPRETQYF. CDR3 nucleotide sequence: TGTGCCAGCAGCTTGGGGCCCAGAGAGACCCAGTACTTC.

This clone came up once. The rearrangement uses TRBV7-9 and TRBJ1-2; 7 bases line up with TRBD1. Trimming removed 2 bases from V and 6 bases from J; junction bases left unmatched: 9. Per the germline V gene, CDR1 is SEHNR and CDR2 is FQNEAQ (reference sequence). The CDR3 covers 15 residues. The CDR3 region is CASSLLDRALDGYTF. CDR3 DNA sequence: TGTGCCAGCAGCTTACTTGACAGGGCGCTAGATGGCTACACCTTC.

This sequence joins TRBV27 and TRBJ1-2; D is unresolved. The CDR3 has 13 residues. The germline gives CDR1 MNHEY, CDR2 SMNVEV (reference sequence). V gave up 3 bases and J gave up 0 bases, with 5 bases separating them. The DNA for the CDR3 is TGTGCCAGCAGTTTCGGTCCTAACTATGGCTACACCTTC. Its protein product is CASSFGPNYGYTF.

The CDR3 here is CASSVSGVSTDTQYF. In nucleotides, the CDR3 is TGTGCCAGCAGTGTTAGCGGGGTTAGCACAGATACGCAGTATTTT. The gene calls are TRBV2 and TRBJ2-3; 8 positions agree with TRBD2. V dropped 4 bases and J dropped 0; count of bases not matched to a gene: 3. Looked up from germline, CDR1 is SNHLY and CDR2 is FYNNEI. The CDR3 totals 15 residues.

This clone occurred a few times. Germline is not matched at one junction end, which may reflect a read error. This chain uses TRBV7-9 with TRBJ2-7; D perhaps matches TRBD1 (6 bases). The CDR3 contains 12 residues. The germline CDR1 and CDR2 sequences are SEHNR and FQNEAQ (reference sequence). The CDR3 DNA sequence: TGTTCCAGCAGCCAACAGGGTTACGAGCAGTACTTC. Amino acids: CSSSQQGYEQYF. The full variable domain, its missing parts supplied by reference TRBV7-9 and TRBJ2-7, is DTGVSQNPRHKITKRGQNVTFRCDPISEHNRLYWYRQTLGQGPEFLTYFQNEAQLEKSRLLSDRFSAERPKGSFSTLEIQRTEQGDSAMYLCSSSQQGYEQYFGPGTRLTVT.

The CDR3 region has the DNA TGTGCCAGCAGCTTGGAGGGACTGTATGGCTACACCTTC. It yields the protein CASSLEGLYGYTF. The rearrangement joins TRBV5-4 to TRBJ1-2, with D possibly TRBD1 on 5 matching bases. V dropped 0 bases and J dropped 5 bases, with 8 bases sitting between them. Germline lookup yields CDR1 SGHNT and CDR2 YYREEE (reference sequence). The CDR3 loop spans 13 amino acids. The complete variable domain, with remaining parts taken from reference TRBV5-4 and TRBJ1-2, reads ETGVTQSPTHLIKTRGQQVTLRCSSQSGHNTVSWYQQALGQGPQFIFQYYREEENGRGNFPPRFSGLQFPNYSSELNVNALELDDSALYLCASSLEGLYGYTFGSGTRLTVV.

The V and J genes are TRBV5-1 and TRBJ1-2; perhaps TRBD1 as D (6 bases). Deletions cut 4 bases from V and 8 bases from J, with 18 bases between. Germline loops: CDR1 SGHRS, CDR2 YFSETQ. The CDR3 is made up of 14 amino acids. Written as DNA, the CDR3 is TGCGCCAGCAGCGCCGCAGGGGAAACGAGGGGCTACACCTTC. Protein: CASSAAGETRGYTF.

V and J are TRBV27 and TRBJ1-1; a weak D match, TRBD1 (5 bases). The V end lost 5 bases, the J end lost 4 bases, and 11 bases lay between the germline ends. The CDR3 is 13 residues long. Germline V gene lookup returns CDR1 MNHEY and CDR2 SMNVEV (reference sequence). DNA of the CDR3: TGTGCCAGCAGTCCCCGCGGGGGCACTGAAGCTTTCTTT. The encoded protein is CASSPRGGTEAFF.

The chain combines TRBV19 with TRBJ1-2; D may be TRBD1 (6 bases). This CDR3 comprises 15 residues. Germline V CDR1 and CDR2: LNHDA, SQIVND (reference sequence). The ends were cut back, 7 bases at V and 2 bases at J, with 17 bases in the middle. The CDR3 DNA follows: TGTGCCAGTACCCCTCTCGGCGGACAGAACTATGGCTACACCTTC. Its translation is CASTPLGGQNYGYTF.

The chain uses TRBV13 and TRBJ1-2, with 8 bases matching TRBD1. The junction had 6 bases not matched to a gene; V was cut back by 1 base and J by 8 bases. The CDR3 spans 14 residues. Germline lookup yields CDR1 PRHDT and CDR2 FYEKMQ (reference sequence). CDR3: CASSLVQGAFGYTF. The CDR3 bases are TGTGCCAGCAGCTTAGTCCAGGGGGCATTCGGCTACACCTTC.

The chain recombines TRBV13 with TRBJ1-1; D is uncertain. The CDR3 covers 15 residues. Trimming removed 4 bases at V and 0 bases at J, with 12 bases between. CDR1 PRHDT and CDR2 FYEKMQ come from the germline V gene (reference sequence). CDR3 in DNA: TGTGCCAGCAGCTCCCCGGGTCCGCTGAACACTGAAGCTTTCTTT. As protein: CASSSPGPLNTEAFF.

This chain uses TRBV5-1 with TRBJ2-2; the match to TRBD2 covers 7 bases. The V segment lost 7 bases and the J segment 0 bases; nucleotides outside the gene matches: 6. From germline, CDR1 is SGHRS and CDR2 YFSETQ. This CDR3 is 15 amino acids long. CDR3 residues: CASRSRGANTGELFF. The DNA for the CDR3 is TGCGCCAGCCGAAGCCGGGGGGCGAACACCGGGGAGCTGTTTTTT.

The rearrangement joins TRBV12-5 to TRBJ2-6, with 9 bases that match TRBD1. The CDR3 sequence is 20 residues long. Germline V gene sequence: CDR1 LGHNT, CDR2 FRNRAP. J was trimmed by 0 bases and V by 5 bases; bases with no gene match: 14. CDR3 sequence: CASGPGPGTGSYSGANVLTF. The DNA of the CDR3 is TGTGCTAGTGGTCCGGGTCCCGGGACAGGGTCCTACTCTGGGGCCAACGTCCTGACTTTC.

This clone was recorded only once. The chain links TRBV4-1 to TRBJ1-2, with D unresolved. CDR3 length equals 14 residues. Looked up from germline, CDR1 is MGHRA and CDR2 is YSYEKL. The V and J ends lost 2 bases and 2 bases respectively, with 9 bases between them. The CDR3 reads CASSQLTQNYGYTF. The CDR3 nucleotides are TGCGCCAGCAGCCAATTAACACAGAACTATGGCTACACCTTC.

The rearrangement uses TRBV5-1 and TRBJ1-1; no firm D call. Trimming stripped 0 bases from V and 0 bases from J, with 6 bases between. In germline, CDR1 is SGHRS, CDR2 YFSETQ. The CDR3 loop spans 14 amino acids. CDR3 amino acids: CASSLVGLNTEAFF. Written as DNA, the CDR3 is TGCGCCAGCAGCTTGGTGGGCCTGAACACTGAAGCTTTCTTT.

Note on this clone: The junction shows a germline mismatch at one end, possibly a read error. As DNA, the CDR3 is TGTGCCAGCAGCCAAGATGGGGCAGGGCGCAACTATGGCTCCAACTTC. It encodes CASSQDGAGRNYGSNF. The V and J genes are TRBV4-2 and TRBJ1-2; D is possibly TRBD1 (5 bases). Per germline, CDR1 LGHNA and CDR2 YNFKEQ. The length of the CDR3 is 16 residues.

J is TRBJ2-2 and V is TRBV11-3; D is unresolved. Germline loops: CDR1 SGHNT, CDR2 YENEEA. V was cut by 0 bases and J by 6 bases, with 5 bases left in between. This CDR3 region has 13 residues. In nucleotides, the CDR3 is TGTGCCAGCAGCTTAGAGGGCGCCGGGGAGCTGTTTTTT. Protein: CASSLEGAGELFF.

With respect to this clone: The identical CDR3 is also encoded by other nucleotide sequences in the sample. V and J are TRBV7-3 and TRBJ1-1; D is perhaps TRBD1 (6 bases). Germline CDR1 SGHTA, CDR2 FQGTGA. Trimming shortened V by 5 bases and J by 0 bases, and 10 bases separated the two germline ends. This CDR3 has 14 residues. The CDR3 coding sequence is TGTGCCAGCAGCCCGACAGGCATGAACACTGAAGCTTTCTTT. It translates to CASSPTGMNTEAFF.